In this sample, the clone carrying this T cell receptor (beta chain) turned up a few times. These data are taken from a study of neurological immune-mediated disorders. A 10-nucleotide random UMI tagged transcripts in template-switch 5'RACE cDNA synthesis. One entry per CDR3 protein results from TCRdb running MiXCR on the 5' RACE reads. Seen here are roughly 70,000 distinct CDR3 sequences, approximately 5% observed once, and the top ten hold about 2.2%. Germline V gene sequence: CDR1 DFQATT, CDR2 SNEGSKA (reference sequence). The CDR3 covers 13 residues. The clonotype was recovered from a woman aged 70 to 79 with multiple sclerosis. This chain links TRBV20-1 with TRBJ2-5, with a weak D call TRBD2 (6 bases). What was sequenced was PBMCs. CDR3 amino acids: CSLLAVNQETQYF. CDR3 nucleotide sequence: TGCAGCCTCTTAGCGGTTAACCAAGAGACCCAGTACTTC.